One and the same sample provided the 12 T cell receptor beta chains below, sequenced in a study of blood T cell repertoires in COVID-19. Only in-frame clones appear in the TCRdb table, and some are missing; sequencing was by immunoSEQ multiplex PCR. The sample has more than 95,000 clones; 87% are singletons. The sequenced sample was peripheral blood. All receptors come from a human donor in a cohort sampled during active COVID-19.

This clone has just one count. The chain has TRBV27 and TRBJ1-5, with 8 bases fitting TRBD1. V gave up 6 bases and J gave up 1 base; unmatched junction bases: 5. CDR1 MNHEY and CDR2 SMNVEV come from the germline V gene (reference sequence). The CDR3 has 15 amino acids. Written as DNA, the CDR3 is TGTGCCAGCAGACCGGACAGGGCGAGCAATCAGCCCCAGCATTTT. Translation: CASRPDRASNQPQHF.

The chain links TRBV9 to TRBJ2-3, with D tentatively TRBD2 (6 bases). This CDR3 is built from 14 residues. CDR1 SGDLS and CDR2 YYNGEE come from the germline V gene. Trimming stripped 4 bases from V and 5 bases from J, with 14 bases between. The CDR3 coding sequence is TGTGCCAGCAGCTTGACTAGTCCCGAAGATACGCAGTATTTT. Translated, it gives CASSLTSPEDTQYF.

The J gene is TRBJ2-2, the V gene TRBV10-2; TRBD1 is a possible D gene (5 bases). CDR1 is WSHSY, CDR2 SAAADI, per germline. The CDR3 runs to 15 residues. Trimming took off 0 bases at V and 7 bases at J, with 12 bases between the two ends. CDR3 bases: TGCGCCAGCAGTGAGTCGACTGGGGCGGTCGGGGAGCTGTTTTTT. Amino acids: CASSESTGAVGELFF.

V usage is TRBV19 and J usage is TRBJ2-7; 7 nucleotides match TRBD1. V trimming: 4 bases; J trimming: 1 base; junction bases outside the gene matches: 7. The CDR3 runs to 15 residues. The germline gives CDR1 LNHDA, CDR2 SQIVND (reference sequence). CDR3 amino acids: CASSTRTGESYEQYF. In DNA, the CDR3 is TGTGCCAGTAGTACTCGTACAGGGGAGTCCTACGAGCAGTACTTC. Complete variable domain (other parts from reference TRBV19 and TRBJ2-7): DGGITQSPKYLFRKEGQNVTLSCEQNLNHDAMYWYRQDPGQGLRLIYYSQIVNDFQKGDIAEGYSVSREKKESFPLTVTSAQKNPTAFYLCASSTRTGESYEQYFGPGTRLTVT.

The J gene is TRBJ2-7, the V gene TRBV11-3; 9 bases map to TRBD1. Germline assignment: CDR1 SGHNT and CDR2 YENEEA. J lost 3 bases, V lost 2 bases, and 5 bases had no gene match. The CDR3 covers 15 residues. CDR3 coding DNA: TGTGCCAGCAGCTTACAACAGGGGGCATTCTACGAGCAGTACTTC. Residues: CASSLQQGAFYEQYF.

The chain carries TRBV5-4 and TRBJ2-2; 8 bases are a match to TRBD1. V shed 10 bases and J 2 bases; nucleotides not matched to a gene: 19. Germline CDR1 reads SGHNT; CDR2 reads YYREEE (reference sequence). This CDR3 region has 18 residues. The DNA for the CDR3 is TGTGCCGTTACTTCCCGGGGACAGGACTACTATAACACCGGGGAGCTGTTTTTT. Its translation is CAVTSRGQDYYNTGELFF.

The V gene is TRBV3-1 (or the pseudogene TRBV3-2), the J gene TRBJ2-2, with D possibly being TRBD2 (6 bases). V lost 4 bases to trimming and J lost 1 base, with 13 bases between them. The CDR3 totals 16 residues. Germline CDR1 is LGHDT and CDR2 is YNNKEL (reference sequence). The CDR3: CASSPQGLENTGELFF. DNA for the CDR3: TGTGCCAGCAGCCCGCAGGGACTCGAGAACACCGGGGAGCTGTTTTTT.

The table lists this clone with a few counts. The rearrangement links TRBV6-5 to TRBJ2-7; no clear D gene. This CDR3 is 13 amino acids long. The germline V gene has CDR1 MNHEY and CDR2 SVGAGI. V was trimmed by 7 bases and J by 2 bases, leaving 12 bases between them. The CDR3 spells CASNSYGAYEQYF. In DNA, the CDR3 is TGTGCCAGCAACTCGTACGGAGCCTACGAGCAGTACTTC.

V is TRBV29-1 and J is TRBJ1-4; D is uncertain. Per the germline V gene, CDR1 is SQVTM and CDR2 is ANQGSEA. The CDR3 is 14 residues long. V was pared by 4 bases and J by 0 bases, with 9 bases between. In nucleotides, the CDR3 is TGCAGCGTTGGTAGAGGTACAACTAATGAAAAACTGTTTTTT. Amino acid sequence: CSVGRGTTNEKLFF.

This clone has a single count. This chain joins TRBV5-8 and TRBJ1-5; no clear D. CDR1 is SGHTS, CDR2 YDEGEE, per germline. Trimming took 4 bases from V and 7 from J, leaving 15 bases between them. The CDR3 is 14 residues long. Here the CDR3 DNA reads TGTGCCAGCAGCGTAGCCGCCACCGGGCAGCCCCAGCATTTT. Its protein product is CASSVAATGQPQHF.

This clone is a singleton in its sample. This chain joins TRBV20-1 and TRBJ1-5; D remains ambiguous. This CDR3 contains 14 residues. Looked up from germline, CDR1 is DFQATT and CDR2 is SNEGSKA (reference sequence). The V end was cut by 3 bases, the J end by 2 bases, with 11 bases between. The CDR3 DNA reads as TGCAGTGCTAGTAGGAGGGAAGGCAATCAGCCCCAGCATTTT. It specifies CSASRREGNQPQHF.

V is TRBV5-4 and J is TRBJ2-5; D remains unclear. This CDR3 is 12 amino acids long. V was shortened by 4 bases and J by 7 bases, with 11 bases between the two germline ends. Germline V gene sequence: CDR1 SGHNT, CDR2 YYREEE (reference sequence). The CDR3 nucleotides read TGTGCCAGCAGCCCCTGGAGAGGGACCCAGTACTTC. Translating it yields CASSPWRGTQYF.